The clone carrying this T cell receptor beta chain occurred many times. What it recognizes is unknown. V was cut by 0 bases and J by 0 bases, with 8 bases left in between. CDR3 length: 15 residues. CDR1 and CDR2 from the germline V gene are SGHNT and YENEEA. The data belong to a study of Graves' ophthalmopathy and Graves' hyperthyroidism. Among the hyperthyroidism patients, all were newly diagnosed, aged 18 to 65, with under 2 months' duration. Ineligible for inclusion were patients with other autoimmune diseases, uncontrolled infections, pregnancy or lactation. For repertoire sequencing, the TCR beta CDR3 regions were amplified from RNA transcripts. First-round RT-PCR with HTBI primers preceded a second-round multiplex PCR. TCRdb analysed the multiplex PCR reads with MiXCR anew, one entry per CDR3 protein. Of around 400,000 distinct CDR3 sequences in the sample, over 20% are singletons; the top ten hold around 3.1%.

Findings and caveats of the study: Blood contained most expanded thyroid clonotypes exceeding 0.001 frequency. The model's ophthalmopathy progression predictions had approximately 69% sensitivity and just under 75% specificity.

V is TRBV11-3 and J is TRBJ1-1; no clear D. The source is a woman aged 18-30 years with stable Graves' hyperthyroidism. The sequenced sample was peripheral blood. CDR3 region: CASSLDGGLNTEAFF. Here the CDR3 DNA reads TGTGCCAGCAGCTTAGACGGTGGCCTGAACACTGAAGCTTTCTTT.